This TCR beta chain stems from a study of blood T cell repertoires in COVID-19. Study at large: Researchers got acute and convalescent COVID-19 samples from the United States, Italy and Spain.

Per the original methods: Amplification of reference gene primers was used by the study to estimate nucleated cell counts. Sequencing used immunoSEQ multiplex PCR; TCRdb keeps in-frame clones, though not all of them. That table is the source of V, J and clone size, and D and trimming were worked out from the DNA. The sample consists of about 150,000 clones, 70% to 90% of them appearing once. Germline trimming cut 4 bases from V and 4 bases from J; bases unmatched to any gene: 6. Germline values: CDR1 SGHTA, CDR2 FQGTGA. The CDR3 covers 15 residues. The material sequenced was peripheral blood. The V and J genes are TRBV7-3 and TRBJ2-7; 11 bases are shared with TRBD2. This TCR came from a man between 60 and 75 years old with active or convalescent COVID-19. The CDR3 bases are TGTGCCAGCAGCTACATAGCGGGAGGGGGTTACGAGCAGTACTTC. This sequence encodes CASSYIAGGGYEQYF.